This entry describes one T cell receptor beta chain. The sample comes from a study of control samples from healthy donors and cancer patients. Produced via immunoSEQ multiplex PCR; TCRdb's table is partial and in-frame only. Among 60,000 to 85,000 clones, around 92% were seen once, and the ten largest hold 5% to 6%. J lost 9 bases, V lost 5 bases, and 3 bases had no gene match. The germline V gene has CDR1 LNHDA and CDR2 SQIVND (reference sequence). CDR3 length: 12 residues. This sequence was found in a woman aged 60-75 years in good health. Sequences were obtained from blood. V and J are TRBV19 and TRBJ2-1; TRBD2 matches at 8 bases. CDR3 bases: TGTGCCAGTAGTCTCCGGGGGGGTGAGCAGTTCTTC. It codes for CASSLRGGEQFF.